This T cell receptor beta chain is drawn from a study of T cell responses to AZD1222 COVID-19 vaccine. Details on this clone: The target antigen is unknown.

TCRdb's copy holds only in-frame clones and misses some; the assay was immunoSEQ multiplex PCR. In the table there are under 130,000 clones, 88% of which are singletons. V shed 2 bases and J shed 1 base, with 6 bases lying between them. Per the germline V gene, CDR1 is MNHNS and CDR2 is SASEGT. CDR3 length: 13 residues. General study points: Regions 160-218 and 743-854 held dominance among vaccine-associated CD4 TCRs, which spanned spike. Repertoire collection took place solely once the T cell response had peaked. In a largely white British group with more females than males, clonal diversity was possibly underestimated. At study baseline, merely roughly 6 AZD1222 recipients were seropositive.

The source of this sequence is an adult in good health. This specimen was peripheral blood, taken on day 0 of AZD1222 vaccination. V usage is TRBV6-1 and J usage is TRBJ2-7; D unclear. The CDR3 bases are TGTGCCAGCAGTGAAACTATTTCCTACGAGCAGTACTTC. Amino acid sequence: CASSETISYEQYF.